The 9 T cell receptor beta chains below all came from one sample that was sequenced in a study of Ad26.COV2.S vaccination and SARS-CoV-2 variants. Data came from immunoSEQ multiplex PCR; TCRdb stores just in-frame clones and leaves some out. The sample lists about 180,000 clones; approximately 90% were seen once. Sequencing used peripheral blood, obtained after recovery from COVID-19. The receptor source for this set is a human donor who had recovered from COVID-19.

This chain joins TRBV27 and TRBJ1-5; D is possibly TRBD1 (5 bases). The CDR3 spans 14 residues. The V gene lost 5 bases and the J gene lost 5 bases, with 13 bases spanning the gap. The germline V gene encodes CDR1 MNHEY and CDR2 SMNVEV (reference sequence). CDR3 DNA sequence: TGTGCCAGCAGTCCTGGTGGGGGTTATCAGCCCCAGCATTTT. Protein product: CASSPGGGYQPQHF.

The chain combines TRBV5-1 with TRBJ2-2; the D is unclear. This CDR3 is 12 amino acids long. From germline, CDR1 is SGHRS and CDR2 YFSETQ. V lost 5 bases, J lost 0 bases, and 2 bases lay in between. CDR3 bases: TGCGCCAGCAGGACGAACACCGGGGAGCTGTTTTTT. Residues: CASRTNTGELFF. Full variable domain (rest looked up from reference TRBV5-1 and TRBJ2-2): KAGVTQTPRYLIKTRGQQVTLSCSPISGHRSVSWYQQTPGQGLQFLFEYFSETQRNKGNFPGRFSGRQFSNSRSEMNVSTLELGDSALYLCASRTNTGELFFGEGSRLTVL.

This clone was seen a few times. The CDR3 DNA reads TGCGCCAGCAGCTTGAGAGAAGGTAGCTCCTACAATGAGCAGTTCTTC. Its translation: CASSLREGSSYNEQFF. The chain recombines TRBV5-1 with TRBJ2-1; D gene uncertain. Germline CDR1 is SGHRS and CDR2 is YFSETQ. The CDR3 runs 16 residues. V was clipped by 1 base and J by 0 bases, with 11 bases between them.

The V gene is TRBV4-2, the J gene TRBJ2-2, with D possibly called TRBD1 or TRBD2 (5 bases each). The germline V gene encodes CDR1 LGHNA and CDR2 YNFKEQ. V lost 4 bases to trimming and J lost 3 bases, with 6 bases between them. The CDR3 is 13 residues long. The DNA for the CDR3 is TGTGCCAGCAGCCGAGGGGACACCGGGGAGCTGTTTTTT. Amino acid sequence: CASSRGDTGELFF.

The chain has TRBV20-1 and TRBJ2-7; D call uncertain. The CDR3 loop spans 12 amino acids. V was clipped by 3 bases and J by 2 bases, with 8 bases between them. Looked up from germline, CDR1 is DFQATT and CDR2 is SNEGSKA (reference sequence). CDR3 residues: CSASKGTYEQYF. The CDR3, as DNA: TGCAGTGCTAGTAAGGGAACCTACGAGCAGTACTTC.

This rearrangement joins TRBV4-1 to TRBJ2-7; perhaps D is TRBD1 or TRBD2 (5 bases each). In germline, CDR1 is MGHRA, CDR2 YSYEKL. This CDR3 region has 13 residues. Trimming removed 1 base at V and 3 bases at J, with 7 bases between. In nucleotides, the CDR3 is TGCGCCAGCAGCCAAGGGGGGTACTACGAGCAGTACTTC. It translates to CASSQGGYYEQYF.

This rearrangement joins TRBV11-2 to TRBJ2-1; 12 bases line up with TRBD2. V dropped 6 bases and J dropped 2; count of bases not matched to a gene: 11. The germline gives CDR1 SGHAT, CDR2 FQNNGV. CDR3 length equals 18 residues. The CDR3 protein is CASRLLAGGPRAYNEQFF. In DNA, the CDR3 is TGTGCCAGCAGGCTACTAGCGGGGGGCCCCAGGGCCTACAATGAGCAGTTCTTC.

V gene TRBV11-2 combines with J gene TRBJ1-1, with 9 bases aligning to TRBD1. The germline gives CDR1 SGHAT, CDR2 FQNNGV. The length of the CDR3 is 17 residues. V lost 4 bases to trimming and J lost 1 base; unmatched junction nucleotides: 10. As DNA, the CDR3 is TGTGCCAGCAGCTCCGCTATACCGGGACAGGGGAACACTGAAGCTTTCTTT. Residues: CASSSAIPGQGNTEAFF.

The chain recombines TRBV5-6 with TRBJ2-2, with TRBD2 as a possible D gene (6 bases). In germline, CDR1 is SGHDT, CDR2 YYEEEE. Trimming shortened V by 5 bases and J by 8 bases, and 28 bases separated the two germline ends. The CDR3 sequence is 18 residues long. CDR3 in DNA: TGTGCCAGCAGGCTGAGAGGACCTCGAGGGACTCTTAAAGGGGAGCTGTTTTTT. This translates into CASRLRGPRGTLKGELFF.